These 25 T cell receptor beta chains share one sample of origin, sequenced in a study of T cells after yellow fever vaccination. TCRdb reprocessed the 5' RACE reads via MiXCR and lists one record per CDR3 protein. Of about 260,000 distinct CDR3 sequences detected, approximately 12% appear once; the ten largest clones hold roughly 0.5%. The sequencing used CD4+ T cells sorted from PBMCs, collected 45 days after the yellow fever booster vaccination. All receptors derive from a man aged 25-45 years who received the YFV17D yellow fever vaccine.

The chain has TRBV1 and TRBJ2-7; the DNA was not compared with TRBD2, the D call given in the table. TRBV1 is a pseudogene locus. The CDR3 length is 14 residues. CDR3 region: CTSTIAGDLYEQYF. The CDR3 bases are TGCACCAGCACCATAGCGGGAGATCTTTACGAGCAGTACTTC.

This clonotype was counted only a few times. This chain uses TRBV20-1 with TRBJ2-5; D unresolved. This CDR3 contains 12 residues. Per the germline V gene, CDR1 is DFQATT and CDR2 is SNEGSKA (reference sequence). Trimming removed 2 bases from V and 4 bases from J, with 8 bases in between. CDR3 DNA sequence: TGCAGTGCTAGACCTCAGAGAGAGACCCAGTACTTC. It specifies CSARPQRETQYF.

The gene calls are TRBV4-2 and TRBJ2-1; D tentatively reads TRBD1 or TRBD2 (6 bases each). Trimming left V 1 base short and J 8 bases short, with 12 bases between. Germline-derived CDR1 and CDR2 are LGHNA and YNFKEQ. The CDR3 is made up of 14 amino acids. CDR3 in DNA: TGTGCCAGCAGCCAAGGCTTGGGGGGCGATGAGCAGTTCTTC. Translation: CASSQGLGGDEQFF.

The chain recombines TRBV20-1 with TRBJ2-7; the match to TRBD1 covers 8 bases. The CDR3 loop spans 13 amino acids. The ends lost 6 bases at V and 4 bases at J; junction bases unmatched: 8. CDR1 and CDR2 (germline): DFQATT, SNEGSKA (reference sequence). For the CDR3, the DNA is TGCAGTGCATATACAGGGGGGAGATACGAGCAGTACTTC. This sequence encodes CSAYTGGRYEQYF.

The gene calls are TRBV28 and TRBJ2-5, with 12 bases matching TRBD2. The trim removed 7 bases at V and 5 bases at J, leaving 8 bases unmatched. Germline CDR1 and CDR2: MDHEN and SYDVKM. This CDR3 spans 15 amino acids. This chain's CDR3 is CASTLGLAGSETQYF. The CDR3 region has the DNA TGTGCCAGCACTCTCGGACTAGCGGGAAGTGAGACCCAGTACTTC. Based on the CDR3 plus reference TRBV28 and TRBJ2-5, the full variable domain is DVKVTQSSRYLVKRTGEKVFLECVQDMDHENMFWYRQDPGLGLRLIYFSYDVKMKEKGDIPEGYSVSREKKERFSLILESASTNQTSMYLCASTLGLAGSETQYFGPGTRLLVL.

This clonotype was seen more than once but under ten times. This rearrangement joins TRBV19 to TRBJ2-7, with 9 nucleotides matching TRBD2. The V gene end was trimmed by 8 bases and the J gene end by 1 base; junction bases not matched to a gene: 3. CDR3 length equals 13 residues. Germline CDR1 reads LNHDA; CDR2 reads SQIVND (reference sequence). CDR3 sequence: CASGGRASYEQYF. CDR3 nucleotide sequence: TGTGCCAGTGGCGGGAGGGCTTCCTACGAGCAGTACTTC.

A remark on this clonotype: The DNA is left out, because the CDR3 cannot be placed on it with certainty; the CDR3 is given as TCRdb lists it. The rearrangement links TRBV2 to TRBJ2-7. Looked up from germline, CDR1 is SNHLY and CDR2 is FYNNEI. Including both end residues, the CDR3 is 15 amino acids long. The CDR3 spells CASSTSGGGSYEQYF.

V is TRBV7-2 and J is TRBJ2-7, with 8 positions matching TRBD2. The germline V gene has CDR1 SGHTA and CDR2 FQGNSA. J was trimmed by 4 bases and V by 5 bases; bases with no gene match: 7. The CDR3 sequence is 14 residues long. The CDR3 sequence: CASSGSGKRYEQYF. As DNA, the CDR3 is TGTGCCAGCAGCGGTAGCGGGAAGAGATACGAGCAGTACTTC. The full variable domain, with the rest looked up from reference TRBV7-2 and TRBJ2-7, is GAGVSQSPSNKVTEKGKDVELRCDPISGHTALYWYRQSLGQGLEFLIYFQGNSAPDKSGLPSDRFSAERTGGSVSTLTIQRTQQEDSAVYLCASSGSGKRYEQYFGPGTRLTVT.

In DNA, the CDR3 is TGTGCCAGCAGCCTAAGGACAGGGGGCACCTACGAGCAGTACTTC. Protein product: CASSLRTGGTYEQYF. The chain is built from TRBV7-2 and TRBJ2-7; 11 nucleotides align to TRBD1. V shed 5 bases, J shed 2 bases, and the junction held 5 bases outside the gene matches. The CDR3 is 15 residues long. Germline V gives CDR1 SGHTA, CDR2 FQGNSA.

The rearrangement links TRBV4-3 to TRBJ1-4; no definite D call. Germline CDR1 LGHNA, CDR2 YSLEER. This CDR3 spans 17 amino acids. V lost 3 bases, J lost 0 bases, and 14 bases lay in between. CDR3 protein: CASSQGRTAATNEKLFF. The CDR3 DNA sequence: TGCGCCAGCAGCCAGGGGAGGACGGCTGCAACTAATGAAAAACTGTTTTTT.

The chain joins TRBV5-1 to TRBJ2-5; D gene uncertain. Germline V gene data show CDR1 as SGHRS and CDR2 as YFSETQ. Trimming shortened V by 4 bases and J by 4 bases, and 20 bases separated the two germline ends. The CDR3 is 16 residues long. CDR3 nucleotide sequence: TGCGCCAGCAGCCTGAGTGCCAGCCGCAGCCCAGAGACCCAGTACTTC. Amino acid sequence: CASSLSASRSPETQYF.

The rearrangement uses TRBV15 and TRBJ2-7; TRBD1 agrees at 12 bases. The V gene's germline CDR1 is LNHNV and CDR2 YYDKDF (reference sequence). This CDR3 is built from 14 residues. The V segment lost 5 bases and the J segment 6 bases; nucleotides outside the gene matches: 5. CDR3 residues: CATSRGTGGFEQYF. In DNA form, the CDR3 reads TGTGCCACCAGCCGCGGGACAGGGGGCTTCGAGCAGTACTTC.

The chain uses TRBV11-2 and TRBJ2-1, with 10 bases that match TRBD2. Per the germline V gene, CDR1 is SGHAT and CDR2 is FQNNGV. V trimming: 1 base; J trimming: 7 bases; junction bases outside the gene matches: 16. The CDR3 has 19 amino acids. In nucleotides, the CDR3 is TGTGCCAGCAGCTTAGGTTCTTTTGCCCCAGCGGGAGGGCCAAATGAGCAGTTCTTC. This sequence encodes CASSLGSFAPAGGPNEQFF.

CDR3 loop: CSVSLSTGGDSPLHF. The CDR3 nucleotides are TGCAGCGTTTCCCTATCGACAGGGGGCGATTCACCCCTCCACTTT. The chain joins TRBV29-1 to TRBJ1-6, with TRBD1 identical over 10 bases. The V and J ends lost 5 bases and 8 bases, in that order; junction bases with no gene match: 9. The CDR3 contains 15 residues. Per germline, CDR1 SQVTM and CDR2 ANQGSEA.

This clonotype was detected only a few times. The chain employs TRBV5-1 and TRBJ2-7; possible D gene TRBD2, 5 bases. The CDR3 extends over 14 amino acids. V was shortened by 2 bases and J by 6 bases, with 15 bases between the two germline ends. CDR1 SGHRS and CDR2 YFSETQ come from the germline V gene. The CDR3 reads CASSLSSKGGEQYF. The CDR3 DNA reads as TGCGCCAGCAGCTTATCTAGCAAGGGTGGCGAGCAGTACTTC. The complete variable domain, with remaining parts taken from reference TRBV5-1 and TRBJ2-7, reads KAGVTQTPRYLIKTRGQQVTLSCSPISGHRSVSWYQQTPGQGLQFLFEYFSETQRNKGNFPGRFSGRQFSNSRSEMNVSTLELGDSALYLCASSLSSKGGEQYFGPGTRLTVT.

Only a few counts were recorded for this clonotype. The chain employs TRBV5-1 and TRBJ2-2; D possibly corresponds to TRBD2 (5 bases). Germline V gene data show CDR1 as SGHRS and CDR2 as YFSETQ. The CDR3 has 15 residues. The V and J ends lost 4 bases and 7 bases respectively, with 17 bases between them. The CDR3 loop reads CASSKIAGGGGELFF. The DNA of the CDR3 is TGCGCCAGCAGCAAGATAGCAGGAGGTGGCGGGGAGCTGTTTTTT.

The rearrangement joins TRBV15 to TRBJ2-7; tentative D call: TRBD1 (7 bases). The CDR3 length is 17 residues. Deletions cut 0 bases from V and 1 base from J, with 16 bases between. Germline CDR1 is LNHNV and CDR2 is YYDKDF (reference sequence). CDR3 DNA: TGTGCCACCAGCAGAGATGGGGGGACAGCTACTTCCTACGAGCAGTACTTC. This gives the protein CATSRDGGTATSYEQYF.

The chain has TRBV20-1 and TRBJ1-5; the D gene is possibly TRBD1 (6 bases). V was cut by 4 bases and J by 1 base, with 20 bases left in between. The germline gives CDR1 DFQATT, CDR2 SNEGSKA (reference sequence). The CDR3 runs 17 residues. CDR3 amino acids: CSAILPGGGRSNQPQHF. CDR3 sequence (DNA): TGCAGTGCTATTCTTCCCGGGGGGGGCAGGAGCAATCAGCCCCAGCATTTT.

The chain employs TRBV27 and TRBJ1-4; D gene ambiguous. Germline CDR1 MNHEY, CDR2 SMNVEV (reference sequence). This CDR3 is built from 15 residues. The V end was cut by 6 bases, the J end by 3 bases, with 14 bases between. The CDR3 nucleotides are TGTGCCAGCAGACTGAACGGGCAGTCTAATGAAAAACTGTTTTTT. Its protein is CASRLNGQSNEKLFF.

This chain connects TRBV21-1 to TRBJ2-5. TRBV21-1 is a documented pseudogene. The CDR3 is made up of 16 amino acids. Here the CDR3 reads CASSTPIAHLKGTQYF. CDR3 bases: TGTGCCAGCAGCACACCAATTGCCCACCTTAAGGGGACCCAGTACTTC.

The genes are TRBV5-1 and TRBJ1-2; D gene uncertain. CDR3 size: 13 residues. CDR1 is SGHRS, CDR2 YFSETQ, per germline. V lost 0 bases, J lost 2 bases, and 5 bases lay in between. CDR3 nucleotides: TGCGCCAGCAGCTTGGGGGAGAACTATGGCTACACCTTC. Translating it yields CASSLGENYGYTF.

This clonotype showed up just a few times. The J gene is TRBJ2-5, the V gene TRBV5-1; 9 bases agree with TRBD1. V trimming: 4 bases; J trimming: 2 bases; junction bases outside the gene matches: 3. The CDR3 sequence is 14 residues long. Germline assignment: CDR1 SGHRS and CDR2 YFSETQ. Here the CDR3 reads CASSRDRAQETQYF. CDR3 nucleotides: TGCGCCAGCAGCCGGGACAGGGCTCAAGAGACCCAGTACTTC.

This clonotype showed up just a few times. The V call is TRBV10-3, the J call TRBJ2-5, with D perhaps TRBD2 (6 bases). The CDR3 is 14 residues long. The ends were cut back, 1 base at V and 1 base at J, with 7 bases in the middle. Per germline, CDR1 ENHRY and CDR2 SYGVKD. The CDR3 protein is CAISEWTTQETQYF. CDR3 nucleotides: TGTGCCATCAGTGAGTGGACTACCCAAGAGACCCAGTACTTC.

This chain joins TRBV7-2 and TRBJ2-5; 9 bases align to TRBD2. The ends lost 7 bases at V and 9 bases at J; junction bases unmatched: 15. This CDR3 comprises 15 residues. The germline V gene has CDR1 SGHTA and CDR2 FQGNSA. The CDR3 nucleotides read TGTGCCAGCACCCTTATGGCGGGGGGGACCGGGGCCCAGTACTTC. Translating it yields CASTLMAGGTGAQYF.

The chain carries TRBV29-1 and TRBJ2-5; 7 bases map to TRBD2. With V trimmed by 6 bases and J by 1 base, 8 bases remained unmatched. Germline V CDR1 and CDR2: SQVTM, ANQGSEA. The CDR3 is made up of 14 amino acids. The CDR3: CSVAMGGAQETQYF. The DNA for the CDR3 is TGCAGCGTCGCCATGGGAGGGGCCCAAGAGACCCAGTACTTC. The variable domain in full, with the rest retrieved from reference TRBV29-1 and TRBJ2-5, is SAVISQKPSRDICQRGTSLTIQCQVDSQVTMMFWYRQQPGQSLTLIATANQGSEATYESGFVIDKFPISRPNLTFSTLTVSNMSPEDSSIYLCSVAMGGAQETQYFGPGTRLLVL.